These 29 T cell receptor beta chains were sequenced from one sample in a study of T cells in Graves' hyperthyroidism and ophthalmopathy. RNA transcripts provided the source from which TCR beta CDR3 regions were amplified. TCR CDR3 underwent first-round RT-PCR with the HTBI primer set. TCRdb ran MiXCR on the multiplex PCR reads and lists one entry per CDR3 protein. Counted here are about 560,000 distinct CDR3 sequences, 11% to 15% occurring once; the ten biggest clones make up approximately 15%. Sequenced input: blood. Receptors were obtained from a woman aged 40-49 years with Graves' hyperthyroidism.

Ten or more counts support this clonotype. V is TRBV7-2 and J is TRBJ2-3; TRBD1 might be the D (5 bases). Germline CDR1 and CDR2: SGHTA and FQGNSA. The CDR3 spans 15 residues. V dropped 1 base and J dropped 5 bases, with 13 bases sitting between them. The CDR3 reads CASSLVQSRVDTQYF. CDR3 nucleotide sequence: TGTGCCAGCAGCTTAGTTCAGTCCAGGGTAGATACGCAGTATTTT.

This rearrangement joins TRBV24-1 to TRBJ2-2, with D perhaps matching TRBD1 (6 bases). Trimming shortened V by 8 bases and J by 1 base, and 10 bases separated the two germline ends. In germline, CDR1 is KGHDR, CDR2 SFDVKD. CDR3 length: 14 amino acids. The CDR3 bases are TGTGCCACCAAGCCGGGACAGAACACCGGGGAGCTGTTTTTT. This codes for CATKPGQNTGELFF.

There are many counts of this clonotype. The chain carries TRBV20-1 and TRBJ2-1; 10 bases map to TRBD2. CDR3 length: 15 residues. Looked up from germline, CDR1 is DFQATT and CDR2 is SNEGSKA (reference sequence). The ends lost 1 base at V and 2 bases at J; junction bases unmatched: 2. The CDR3 DNA reads TGCAGTGCTAGAGGTAGCGGGAGGCCCTACAATGAGCAGTTCTTC. Protein: CSARGSGRPYNEQFF.

This clonotype was observed at least ten times. The V and J genes are TRBV20-1 and TRBJ2-7, with 7 bases lining up with TRBD2. CDR3 length: 13 residues. Germline V gene data show CDR1 as DFQATT and CDR2 as SNEGSKA (reference sequence). J was trimmed by 3 bases and V by 6 bases; bases with no gene match: 8. This chain's CDR3 is CSASATSDYEQYF. The CDR3 DNA follows: TGCAGTGCCTCGGCTACTAGCGACTACGAGCAGTACTTC.

This clonotype has at least ten counts. This chain connects TRBV2 to TRBJ2-3; weak D call: TRBD1 (5 bases). CDR1 is SNHLY and CDR2 is FYNNEI in the germline V gene. The CDR3 sequence is 12 residues long. The V and J ends lost 6 bases and 4 bases respectively, with 8 bases between them. CDR3 nucleotides: TGTGCCAGCAGGCAAGGGGCAGATACGCAGTATTTT. Its protein product is CASRQGADTQYF.

This clonotype was seen many times. V is TRBV6-2 or TRBV6-3 and J is TRBJ2-7, with TRBD1 as a possible D gene (5 bases). Deletions cut 4 bases from V and 2 bases from J, with 15 bases between. The germline V gene has CDR1 MNHEY and CDR2 SVGEGT. The CDR3 length is 15 residues. Here the CDR3 reads CASSLTEEGAYEQYF. The CDR3 DNA reads TGTGCCAGCAGTTTGACAGAGGAAGGGGCCTACGAGCAGTACTTC.

The table lists this clonotype with a few counts. The chain links TRBV7-2 to TRBJ2-1, with D perhaps given as TRBD1 or TRBD2 (5 bases each). The CDR3 length is 15 residues. In germline, CDR1 is SGHTA, CDR2 FQGNSA. V was pared by 5 bases and J by 8 bases, with 19 bases between. CDR3 in DNA: TGTGCCAGCAGCCCGTCGGCCCCGGGGCTCGATGAGCAGTTCTTC. The encoded protein is CASSPSAPGLDEQFF.

This clonotype has a handful of counts. This chain links TRBV20-1 with TRBJ2-5; D is perhaps TRBD2 (6 bases). Germline lookup yields CDR1 DFQATT and CDR2 SNEGSKA (reference sequence). This CDR3 has 15 amino acids. V lost 6 bases and J lost 2, with 19 bases in between. The CDR3 sequence: CSAEGAAGGQETQYF. The CDR3 bases are TGCAGTGCAGAAGGGGCAGCGGGCGGTCAAGAGACCCAGTACTTC.

As concerns this clonotype: A single base separates this from a much larger clone, so it may be a read error. The gene calls are TRBV6-1 and TRBJ1-5; unclear D gene. There are 12 residues in the CDR3. Germline assignment: CDR1 MNHNS and CDR2 SASEGT. CDR3 nucleotides: TGTGCCGGCAGTGAAAGCGTCCAGCCCCAGCATTTT. Its protein is CAGSESVQPQHF.

This clonotype was observed at least ten times. The CDR3 spells CASSLLNSGRAVSEQFF. CDR3 in DNA: TGCGCCAGCAGCTTGCTCAATAGCGGGAGGGCCGTCAGTGAGCAGTTCTTC. The chain couples TRBV5-1 to TRBJ2-1; TRBD2 matches 11 bases. J was trimmed by 9 bases and V by 1 base; bases with no gene match: 12. Germline V CDR1 and CDR2: SGHRS, YFSETQ. The CDR3 runs to 17 residues.

This clonotype was seen a handful of times. The rearrangement links TRBV13 to TRBJ2-1; 8 bases align to TRBD1. J gave up 8 bases and V 5 bases, and 5 bases lay outside the gene matches. This CDR3 is built from 13 residues. Germline V gene sequence: CDR1 PRHDT, CDR2 FYEKMQ (reference sequence). The CDR3 region is CASSEYRGYEQFF. DNA for the CDR3: TGTGCCAGCAGCGAATACAGGGGGTATGAGCAGTTCTTC.

This clonotype appeared a few times. The chain uses TRBV19 and TRBJ2-1; no definite D call. The CDR3 covers 13 residues. The V end lost 5 bases, the J end lost 9 bases, and 14 bases lay between the germline ends. The germline CDR1 and CDR2 sequences are LNHDA and SQIVND (reference sequence). CDR3: CASSPEAETEQFF. CDR3 sequence (DNA): TGTGCCAGTAGTCCTGAGGCGGAAACTGAGCAGTTCTTC.

Ten or more counts support this clonotype. V gene TRBV11-3 combines with J gene TRBJ1-1; D uncertain. CDR3 length equals 12 residues. The germline V and J ends were trimmed by 5 bases and 11 bases, with 15 bases remaining between them. Per germline, CDR1 SGHNT and CDR2 YENEEA. The CDR3 nucleotides read TGTGCCAGCAGCCCCCGATCGCAGCTTGCTTTCTTT. It encodes CASSPRSQLAFF. Variable domain in full (rest from reference TRBV11-3 and TRBJ1-1): EAGVVQSPRYKIIEKKQPVAFWCNPISGHNTLYWYLQNLGQGPELLIRYENEEAVDDSQLPKDRFSAERLKGVDSTLKIQPAELGDSAVYLCASSPRSQLAFFGQGTRLTVV.

This clonotype has more than one count but fewer than ten. The V call is TRBV19, the J call TRBJ1-2; 7 positions match TRBD1. The junction had 8 bases not matched to a gene; V was cut back by 5 bases and J by 2 bases. The length of the CDR3 is 15 residues. Germline assignment: CDR1 LNHDA and CDR2 SQIVND (reference sequence). The CDR3 DNA reads TGTGCCAGTAGTCCCTACGGACAGGACAACTATGGCTACACCTTC. Residues: CASSPYGQDNYGYTF.

This clonotype was seen more than once but under ten times. The V and J genes are TRBV20-1 and TRBJ2-7; 7 bases agree with TRBD1. Germline V gene lookup returns CDR1 DFQATT and CDR2 SNEGSKA (reference sequence). The length of the CDR3 is 14 residues. The V segment lost 0 bases and the J segment 4 bases; nucleotides outside the gene matches: 6. In DNA form, the CDR3 reads TGCAGTGCTAGAGATATACAGGGGAGATACGAGCAGTACTTC. It specifies CSARDIQGRYEQYF.

This clonotype was recorded at least ten times. CDR3 bases: TGCAGTGCTCCTAGCGGGAGTTCGGGCAATGAGCAGTTCTTC. Translation: CSAPSGSSGNEQFF. J is TRBJ2-1 and V is TRBV20-1; 10 bases match TRBD2. This CDR3 has 14 amino acids. Unmatched junction bases numbered 7, after V lost 5 bases and J lost 6 bases. Germline CDR1 is DFQATT and CDR2 is SNEGSKA (reference sequence).

This clonotype was counted at least ten times. The chain has TRBV2 and TRBJ2-3; D gene unclear. The ends were cut back, 8 bases at V and 5 bases at J, with 17 bases in the middle. Germline values: CDR1 SNHLY, CDR2 FYNNEI. CDR3 length: 14 residues. CDR3 residues: CASRLIQARDTQYF. CDR3 in DNA: TGTGCCAGCCGTCTCATCCAGGCTAGAGATACGCAGTATTTT.

In this sample, this clonotype turned up many times. The genes are TRBV28 and TRBJ1-1; D uncertain. The CDR3 extends over 13 amino acids. V was shortened by 3 bases and J by 7 bases, with 12 bases between the two germline ends. Germline values: CDR1 MDHEN, CDR2 SYDVKM. The CDR3 sequence is CASSFQGRFEAFF. For the CDR3, the DNA is TGTGCCAGCAGTTTCCAAGGACGGTTTGAAGCTTTCTTT.

The CDR3 nucleotides are TGTGCCAGCAGTCTCGGACAGGGGGCGGTTGGGGCCAACGTCCTGACTTTC. Its protein is CASSLGQGAVGANVLTF. This chain links TRBV28 with TRBJ2-6; 11 bases agree with TRBD1. CDR1 MDHEN and CDR2 SYDVKM come from the germline V gene. CDR3 length equals 17 residues. V dropped 5 bases and J dropped 3; count of bases not matched to a gene: 6.

The rearrangement joins TRBV6-2 or TRBV6-3 to TRBJ1-1, with no clear D. Germline CDR1 MNHEY, CDR2 SVGEGT. The length of the CDR3 is 14 residues. The ends were cut back, 7 bases at V and 1 base at J, with 13 bases in the middle. The CDR3 DNA sequence: TGTGCCAGCACTCCAGCGTCTGGGAACACTGAAGCTTTCTTT. It encodes CASTPASGNTEAFF.

There are many counts of this clonotype. This chain connects TRBV20-1 to TRBJ2-1, with D perhaps TRBD1 or TRBD2 (5 bases each). The germline CDR1 and CDR2 sequences are DFQATT and SNEGSKA (reference sequence). V gave up 0 bases and J gave up 3 bases, with 15 bases separating them. The CDR3 spans 16 residues. This chain's CDR3 is CSARDLAGARYNEQFF. The CDR3 DNA sequence: TGCAGTGCTAGAGATCTTGCCGGGGCACGCTACAATGAGCAGTTCTTC.

A few counts support this clonotype. This chain connects TRBV4-2 to TRBJ2-1; the match to TRBD2 covers 13 bases. The germline V gene encodes CDR1 LGHNA and CDR2 YNFKEQ. The CDR3 covers 15 residues. Unmatched junction bases numbered 5, after V lost 4 bases and J lost 8 bases. CDR3 nucleotides: TGTGCCAGCAGCCCTTGGACTAGCGGGAGCGATGAGCAGTTCTTC. It specifies CASSPWTSGSDEQFF.

This clonotype was picked up a small number of times. The chain links TRBV24-1 to TRBJ2-2, with 8 bases aligning to TRBD1. The CDR3 contains 14 residues. Germline V gives CDR1 KGHDR, CDR2 SFDVKD. J was trimmed by 6 bases and V by 9 bases; bases with no gene match: 8. The CDR3 spells CATSGQGRAGELFF. The CDR3 DNA is TGTGCCACCTCTGGACAGGGTAGAGCCGGGGAGCTGTTTTTT.

The table lists this clonotype with many counts. J is TRBJ2-7 and V is TRBV12-3 or TRBV12-4, with 10 bases lining up with TRBD2. The CDR3 extends over 16 amino acids. With 0 bases clipped from V and 7 bases from J, the junction kept 9 bases outside the gene matches. The CDR3: CASSLATLAGEGEQYF. The CDR3 DNA reads as TGTGCCAGCAGTTTAGCCACCCTAGCGGGAGAAGGGGAGCAGTACTTC.

This clonotype was seen more than once but under ten times. DNA of the CDR3: TGCAGTGCTCTAAAGCAGGAGAGAGGCAATGAGCAGTTCTTC. This codes for CSALKQERGNEQFF. V usage is TRBV20-1 and J usage is TRBJ2-1; D is unclear. CDR1 is DFQATT and CDR2 is SNEGSKA in the germline V gene (reference sequence). The CDR3 spans 14 residues. The germline V and J ends were trimmed by 5 bases and 6 bases, with 17 bases remaining between them.

This clonotype was picked up one time. This chain's CDR3 is CASKDSSNNEQFF. The DNA for the CDR3 is TGCGCCAGCAAAGACAGTTCCAACAATGAGCAGTTCTTC. The rearrangement links TRBV5-1 to TRBJ2-1; tentatively, D is TRBD1 (5 bases). The CDR3 consists of 13 residues. V gave up 6 bases and J gave up 5 bases, with 12 bases separating them. Germline CDR1 SGHRS, CDR2 YFSETQ.

V and J are TRBV19 and TRBJ2-7; D ambiguous. The CDR3 contains 13 residues. With 6 bases removed from V and 7 bases from J, the gap between germline ends came to 16 bases. Germline-derived CDR1 and CDR2 are LNHDA and SQIVND (reference sequence). CDR3 coding DNA: TGTGCCAGTAGCACGCGTGGTGCGCGGGAGCAGTACTTC. Protein sequence: CASSTRGAREQYF.

This chain links TRBV6-1 with TRBJ2-5; 8 nucleotides align to TRBD2. This CDR3 region has 14 residues. Germline lookup yields CDR1 MNHNS and CDR2 SASEGT. V lost 3 bases, J lost 4 bases, and 4 bases stayed unmatched. The CDR3 DNA reads as TGTGCCAGCAGTGAGATTCTAGCGGGAGAGACCCAGTACTTC. This gives the protein CASSEILAGETQYF.

The chain joins TRBV3-1 to TRBJ2-3; a possible D gene is TRBD2 (7 bases). The germline CDR1 and CDR2 sequences are LGHDT and YNNKEL (reference sequence). V lost 6 bases and J 6 bases, leaving 19 bases between the germline ends. This CDR3 contains 15 residues. The CDR3 protein is CASRRGGGGPDTQYF. The CDR3 DNA reads as TGTGCCAGCAGACGAGGGGGGGGAGGGCCTGATACGCAGTATTTT.